Detailed here is one T cell receptor (beta chain). Its antigen remains unidentified. This entry belongs to a study of immune characteristics of hereditary and idiopathic chronic pancreatitis. Regarding the study as a whole: Patients with more severe chronic pancreatitis had more productive TCR rearrangements. Hereditary and idiopathic cases differed in TRBV10, TRBV19, TRBV23 and TRBV5 usage.

The assay was immunoSEQ multiplex PCR, and TCRdb's table has in-frame clones only and misses some. The sample consists of approximately 9,800 clones, roughly 77% of them appearing once. This CDR3 comprises 13 residues. Deletions cut 4 bases from V and 2 bases from J, with 10 bases between. Germline lookup yields CDR1 SGHRS and CDR2 YFSETQ. Chronic pancreatitis tissue was collected during total pancreatectomy with islet autotransplantation. Genomic DNA was extracted directly from bulk pancreas tissue without T cell sorting. Source material: pancreas tissue with idiopathic chronic pancreatitis. V usage is TRBV5-1 and J usage is TRBJ2-7; the D is unclear. This receptor was identified in a human donor with chronic pancreatitis. This chain's CDR3 is CASSLGPPYEQYV. In nucleotides, the CDR3 is TGCGCCAGCAGCCTCGGGCCCCCCTACGAGCAGTACGTC.